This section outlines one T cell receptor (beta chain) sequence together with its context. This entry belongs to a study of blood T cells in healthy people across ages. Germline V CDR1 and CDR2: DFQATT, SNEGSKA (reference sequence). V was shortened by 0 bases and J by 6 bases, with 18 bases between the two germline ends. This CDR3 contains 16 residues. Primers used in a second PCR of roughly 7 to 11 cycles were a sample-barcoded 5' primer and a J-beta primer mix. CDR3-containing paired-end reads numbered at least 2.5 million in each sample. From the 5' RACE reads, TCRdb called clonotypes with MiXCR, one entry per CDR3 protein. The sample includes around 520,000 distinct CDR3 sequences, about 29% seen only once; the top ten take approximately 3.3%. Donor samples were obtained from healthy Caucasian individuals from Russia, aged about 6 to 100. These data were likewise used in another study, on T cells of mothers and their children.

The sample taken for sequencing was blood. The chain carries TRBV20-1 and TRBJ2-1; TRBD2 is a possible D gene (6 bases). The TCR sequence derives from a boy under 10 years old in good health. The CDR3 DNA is TGCAGTGCTAGAGATTTATTGAGACTAGAGGTCAATGAGCAGTTCTTC. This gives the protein CSARDLLRLEVNEQFF.